This T cell receptor beta chain was identified in a study of technical replicates of blood from several donors. This table comes from immunoSEQ multiplex PCR, and its TCRdb copy is limited to in-frame clones, with some not included. The sample includes 60,000 to 90,000 clones, around 97% of them seen just once. Material for sequencing was T cells isolated from PBMCs. This clonotype originated in a human donor in good health.

CDR3 nucleotides: TGCGCCAGCAGCTTGGGGGACAGGGATTCACCCCTCCACTTT. The encoded protein is CASSLGDRDSPLHF. This chain joins TRBV5-1 and TRBJ1-6; 9 nucleotides agree with TRBD1. J lost 8 bases, V lost 0 bases, and 0 bases had no gene match. The CDR3 has 14 amino acids. CDR1 SGHRS and CDR2 YFSETQ come from the germline V gene.